These 16 T cell receptor beta chains share one sample of origin, sequenced in a study of CD8+CD57+ T cells in acquired aplastic anemia. It was patients with CD8+CD57+ cell expansion by flow cytometry who were chosen for sequencing. TCR beta VDJ combinations and CDR3 sequences were profiled from genomic DNA. One entry per CDR3 protein, called by TCRdb with MiXCR from the reads. In the table there are 200,000 or so distinct CDR3 sequences, 65% of which are singletons. Sequencing was performed on sorted CD4+, CD8+, or CD8+CD57+ T cells (not recorded which) from PBMCs. The receptors stem from a human donor with aplastic anemia.

This clonotype has more than one count but fewer than ten. This chain joins TRBV15 and TRBJ2-5; 8 bases are a match to TRBD1. The CDR3 has 15 residues. The germline V gene encodes CDR1 LNHNV and CDR2 YYDKDF (reference sequence). V lost 8 bases, J lost 4 bases, and 12 bases stayed unmatched. CDR3 loop: CATGASRDRGETQYF. Written as DNA, the CDR3 is TGTGCCACCGGTGCTTCGAGAGACAGGGGAGAGACCCAGTACTTC.

The V call is TRBV11-2, the J call TRBJ2-7; tentative D call: TRBD2 (5 bases). The CDR3 extends over 16 amino acids. Germline lookup yields CDR1 SGHAT and CDR2 FQNNGV. Trimming cost V 0 bases and J 3 bases, with 15 bases left between them. The CDR3 loop is CASSLDSSGTLYEQYF. The CDR3, as DNA: TGTGCCAGCAGCTTAGATTCCAGCGGAACCCTCTACGAGCAGTACTTC.

The gene calls are TRBV15 and TRBJ2-7, with TRBD1 as a possible D gene (5 bases). The germline V gene encodes CDR1 LNHNV and CDR2 YYDKDF (reference sequence). The CDR3 is 16 residues long. Trimming removed 2 bases from V and 2 bases from J, with 16 bases in between. The CDR3 reads CATSRPKQEYPYEQYF. For the CDR3, the DNA is TGTGCCACCAGCAGACCTAAACAGGAATATCCCTACGAGCAGTACTTC.

The chain is built from TRBV10-3 and TRBJ1-1; D gene unclear. CDR1 is ENHRY and CDR2 is SYGVKD in the germline V gene. The CDR3 spans 14 residues. V lost 0 bases and J lost 4, with 9 bases in between. CDR3 nucleotides: TGTGCCATCAGTGAGTCTGGGCCAGTCACTGAAGCTTTCTTT. It encodes CAISESGPVTEAFF.

The chain couples TRBV12-3 or TRBV12-4 to TRBJ2-7, with D unresolved. The V gene lost 4 bases and the J gene lost 3 bases, with 13 bases spanning the gap. The CDR3 consists of 14 residues. CDR3 residues: CASSSQTFFYEQYF. The CDR3 DNA reads TGTGCCAGCAGTTCCCAGACATTCTTCTACGAGCAGTACTTC.

The sample holds a few counts of this clonotype. The chain uses TRBV5-8 and TRBJ1-2; 8 bases align to TRBD1. Germline V gene lookup returns CDR1 SGHTS and CDR2 YDEGEE. The CDR3 loop spans 13 amino acids. J lost 7 bases, V lost 4 bases, and 6 bases had no gene match. This CDR3 reads CASSADRVGGYTF. In nucleotides, the CDR3 is TGTGCCAGCAGCGCGGACAGGGTTGGTGGCTACACCTTC.

The CDR3 protein is CATSESSGTGAGNTIYF. The CDR3 bases are TGTGCCACCAGTGAGTCTAGCGGGACAGGGGCTGGAAACACCATATATTTT. The chain couples TRBV24-1 to TRBJ1-3; TRBD1 aligns across 10 bases. V shed 4 bases and J 2 bases; nucleotides not matched to a gene: 7. CDR3 length equals 17 residues. The germline V gene encodes CDR1 KGHDR and CDR2 SFDVKD.

The rearrangement links TRBV10-3 to TRBJ2-1; 10 bases align to TRBD2. V dropped 6 bases and J dropped 8; count of bases not matched to a gene: 7. Germline V CDR1 and CDR2: ENHRY, SYGVKD. CDR3 length: 14 residues. The DNA for the CDR3 is TGTGCCATCAGGGGGGCTAGCGGGAGCCATGAGCAGTTCTTC. As protein: CAIRGASGSHEQFF.

The genes are TRBV7-2 and TRBJ2-3; D ambiguous. The CDR3 consists of 16 residues. Trimming removed 3 bases from V and 2 bases from J, with 15 bases in between. Germline V gives CDR1 SGHTA, CDR2 FQGNSA. This chain's CDR3 is CASSFESASPTDTQYF. The CDR3 coding sequence is TGTGCCAGCAGCTTTGAGTCGGCGTCCCCCACAGATACGCAGTATTTT.

The chain links TRBV12-3 or TRBV12-4 to TRBJ2-3; D is ambiguous. The V end was cut by 11 bases, the J end by 4 bases, with 13 bases between. The CDR3 covers 12 residues. CDR3 sequence: CAFGDVPDTQYF. The CDR3 region has the DNA TGTGCCTTTGGGGATGTCCCAGATACGCAGTATTTT.

Turning to this clonotype: A read error may produce the germline difference seen at one junction end. The chain recombines TRBV15 with TRBJ2-1; D remains unclear. There are 14 residues in the CDR3. The V gene's germline CDR1 is LNHNV and CDR2 YYDKDF (reference sequence). The CDR3 DNA reads TGTGCCGCCAGCAGCCAAGGTGACGTCAATGAGCAGTTCTTC. This translates into CAASSQGDVNEQFF. Together with reference TRBV15 and TRBJ2-1, the CDR3 gives the full variable domain: DAMVIQNPRYQVTQFGKPVTLSCSQTLNHNVMYWYQQKSSQAPKLLFHYYDKDFNNEADTPDNFQSRRPNTSFCFLDIRSPGLGDTAMYLCAASSQGDVNEQFFGPGTRLTVL.

This clonotype was counted many times. This chain links TRBV2 with TRBJ2-7; unclear D gene. Between the trimmed V and J ends, which lost 4 bases and 6 bases, there was a span of 4 bases. In germline, CDR1 is SNHLY, CDR2 FYNNEI. The CDR3 runs to 10 residues. The CDR3 region has the DNA TGTGCCAGCAGTGCCCCCGAGCAGTACTTC. Translated, it gives CASSAPEQYF.

This chain connects TRBV6-4 to TRBJ1-6; no definite D call. The V end was cut by 2 bases, the J end by 10 bases, with 15 bases between. The CDR3 spans 15 residues. CDR1 is MRHNA and CDR2 is SNTAGT in the germline V gene. The CDR3 sequence is CASSDDIGLASPLHF. The CDR3 nucleotides read TGTGCCAGCAGTGACGATATAGGGCTCGCGTCACCCCTCCACTTT.

The chain joins TRBV15 to TRBJ1-3; D uncertain. V was pared by 2 bases and J by 0 bases, with 8 bases between. The CDR3 sequence is 15 residues long. Germline CDR1 is LNHNV and CDR2 is YYDKDF (reference sequence). The CDR3 sequence: CATSRQAYSGNTIYF. The CDR3 region has the DNA TGTGCCACCAGCAGACAGGCCTACTCTGGAAACACCATATATTTT.

The chain carries TRBV7-9 and TRBJ2-5; D possibly corresponds to TRBD2 (6 bases). The CDR3 totals 13 residues. Trimming stripped 5 bases from V and 2 bases from J, with 9 bases between. Germline V CDR1 and CDR2: SEHNR, FQNEAQ (reference sequence). The CDR3 reads CASSKLAQETQYF. The CDR3 DNA sequence: TGTGCCAGCAGCAAGCTAGCGCAAGAGACCCAGTACTTC.

In the case of this clonotype: A junction end diverges from the germline sequence, so it may reflect a read error. The rearrangement uses TRBV9 and TRBJ2-7; possible D gene TRBD2, 6 bases. From germline, CDR1 is SGDLS and CDR2 YYNGEE. The CDR3 runs to 14 residues. The CDR3 DNA sequence: TGTGCCGGCAGCGTAGTGGAGGGTTCCTGCGAGCAGTACTTC. Translated, it gives CAGSVVEGSCEQYF.